This T cell receptor beta chain came from a study of blood T cell repertoires in COVID-19. Unmatched junction bases numbered 9, after V lost 4 bases and J lost 7 bases. The V gene's germline CDR1 is SGHRS and CDR2 YFSETQ. The CDR3 sequence is 15 residues long. Sequencing used immunoSEQ multiplex PCR; TCRdb keeps in-frame clones, though not all of them. This sample has 13,000 or so clones, with more than 75% found just once. Sequencing was carried out using peripheral blood. The chain is built from TRBV5-1 and TRBJ2-1, with TRBD2 identical over 9 bases. The sequence derives from a man between 65 and 85 years old with active COVID-19. The CDR3 DNA sequence: TGCGCCAGCAGCCCTAGCGGGGCAGCCGGGAATGAGCAGTTCTTC. It encodes CASSPSGAAGNEQFF.